This TCR beta chain was recorded in a study of Ad26.COV2.S vaccination and SARS-CoV-2 variants. The CDR3 contains 14 residues. The V end lost 1 base, the J end lost 1 base, and 7 bases lay between the germline ends. CDR1 is MNHEY and CDR2 is SMNVEV in the germline V gene (reference sequence). The repertoire was sequenced with immunoSEQ multiplex PCR; TCRdb's copy has only in-frame clones and lacks some. Of fewer than 500,000 clones in the sample, roughly 87% were seen once. Treatment reported: some 20 received Ad26.COV2.S at low or high dose, single or two shots; roughly five received placebo; per-sample allocation not given. Day 63 after the first injection of vaccine or placebo was the sampling time. Vaccination employed an Ad26 vector expressing the Wuhan-strain SARS-CoV-2 spike.

Sequences were derived from peripheral blood, sampled in a trial of Ad26.COV2.S vaccine versus placebo. The chain links TRBV27 to TRBJ1-1; unclear D gene. This sequence was found in a person between 18 and 65 years old who received the Ad26.COV2.S COVID-19 vaccine or a placebo. This chain's CDR3 is CASSLFRANTEAFF. The DNA for the CDR3 is TGTGCCAGCAGTTTATTTAGGGCGAACACTGAAGCTTTCTTT.